The 18 T cell receptor beta chains presented below share a single source sample, sequenced in a study of post-analysis software for immune sequencing data. Broader study findings: Five TRBV segments appeared more often in patients than in controls, and TRBV5-6, TRBV5-1 and TRBV20-1 were among these.

Their specific antigens are unknown. Every TCR beta cDNA library bore unique molecular identifiers. A single record per CDR3 protein comes from TCRdb applying MiXCR to the PCR reads. The table has about 460,000 distinct CDR3 sequences, under 55% seen once; the top ten hold roughly an eighth. Material for sequencing was blood. The receptors derive from a girl aged 10 to 17 with multiple sclerosis.

The J gene is TRBJ1-5, the V gene TRBV15; D might be TRBD1 (5 bases). The germline gives CDR1 LNHNV, CDR2 YYDKDF (reference sequence). The length of the CDR3 is 15 residues. The germline V and J ends were trimmed by 1 base and 5 bases, with 12 bases remaining between them. The CDR3 spells CATSRVGAGDQPQHF. In DNA form, the CDR3 reads TGTGCCACCAGCAGAGTAGGGGCCGGCGATCAGCCCCAGCATTTT.

In its sample, this clonotype was seen a few times. This chain uses TRBV5-1 with TRBJ2-5, with D possibly being TRBD2 (5 bases). V lost 3 bases and J 5 bases, leaving 11 bases between the germline ends. The CDR3 length is 13 residues. CDR1 SGHRS and CDR2 YFSETQ come from the germline V gene. This chain's CDR3 is CASSSDSLETQYF. The CDR3 DNA is TGCGCCAGCAGCTCGGACTCCCTGGAGACCCAGTACTTC.

This clonotype was detected a few times. The chain has TRBV25-1 and TRBJ1-2, with 7 bases aligning to TRBD1. The V gene's germline CDR1 is MGHDK and CDR2 SYGVNS. The CDR3 contains 14 residues. V was pared by 4 bases and J by 1 base, with 3 bases of the junction left unmatched. The CDR3 sequence: CASSGTGLNYGYTF. The CDR3 region has the DNA TGTGCCAGCAGTGGGACAGGCCTTAACTATGGCTACACCTTC.

The V call is TRBV3-1, the J call TRBJ2-3; D is ambiguous. The CDR3 length is 15 residues. Germline loops: CDR1 LGHDT, CDR2 YNNKEL (reference sequence). V lost 2 bases, J lost 2 bases, and 11 bases lay in between. The DNA for the CDR3 is TGTGCCAGCAGCCAACGATTGGTGGTCACAGATACGCAGTATTTT. This sequence encodes CASSQRLVVTDTQYF.

The chain carries TRBV6-5 and TRBJ1-2; 11 nucleotides align to TRBD1. Germline V gene lookup returns CDR1 MNHEY and CDR2 SVGAGI. The CDR3 has 16 residues. V lost 6 bases, J lost 3 bases, and 9 bases stayed unmatched. CDR3 coding DNA: TGTGCCAGCAGATTAGGGGGGACAGGGGGGTACTATGGCTACACCTTC. It translates to CASRLGGTGGYYGYTF.

The chain combines TRBV24-1 with TRBJ2-5, with a weak D call TRBD2 (6 bases). The germline V and J ends were trimmed by 4 bases and 5 bases, with 19 bases remaining between them. The CDR3 is made up of 16 amino acids. The germline V gene has CDR1 KGHDR and CDR2 SFDVKD. CDR3 protein: CATSDPSTRRGETQYF. The CDR3 region has the DNA TGTGCCACCAGTGACCCCTCGACTAGGCGTGGGGAGACCCAGTACTTC.

The CDR3 here is CATSRDRLNRADTQYF. In DNA, the CDR3 is TGTGCCACCAGCAGAGATCGGCTAAATAGGGCAGATACGCAGTATTTT. The gene calls are TRBV15 and TRBJ2-3; D is uncertain. Germline V gene lookup returns CDR1 LNHNV and CDR2 YYDKDF (reference sequence). The V end was cut by 0 bases, the J end by 4 bases, with 14 bases between. The CDR3 consists of 16 residues.

Comments on this clonotype: Being one base from a much bigger clone, this may be a read error. This chain connects TRBV29-1 to TRBJ2-4, with 8 bases that match TRBD2. The J call may be wrong; the DNA end is better matched by TRBJ2-7. This CDR3 has 16 residues. Germline CDR1 SQVTM, CDR2 ANQGSEA. The CDR3, as DNA: TGCAGCGTTGATAGTGGGGTACTAGCGGAAGAGAACGAGCAGTACTTC. This translates into CSVDSGVLAEENEQYF.

The gene calls are TRBV7-2 and TRBJ1-1; 8 nucleotides align to TRBD1. The CDR3 sequence is 15 residues long. V lost 4 bases and J lost 5; bases outside the gene matches: 9. Germline values: CDR1 SGHTA, CDR2 FQGNSA. The CDR3 coding sequence is TGTGCCAGCAGCTCACGACAGGGGTGGGGGACTGAAGCTTTCTTT. This translates into CASSSRQGWGTEAFF. Variable domain in full (rest from reference TRBV7-2 and TRBJ1-1): GAGVSQSPSNKVTEKGKDVELRCDPISGHTALYWYRQSLGQGLEFLIYFQGNSAPDKSGLPSDRFSAERTGGSVSTLTIQRTQQEDSAVYLCASSSRQGWGTEAFFGQGTRLTVV.

This clonotype showed up just a few times. This rearrangement joins TRBV10-3 to TRBJ2-3, with 7 nucleotides matching TRBD1. CDR1 is ENHRY, CDR2 SYGVKD, per germline. J was trimmed by 0 bases and V by 7 bases; bases with no gene match: 10. The CDR3 runs to 16 residues. CDR3 region: CAITRRQGTSTDTQYF. The CDR3 DNA reads as TGTGCCATCACCCGGCGACAGGGAACTAGCACAGATACGCAGTATTTT.

This chain connects TRBV5-1 to TRBJ2-4, with TRBD2 matching 14 bases. The J call may be incorrect, as the DNA end agrees better with TRBJ2-7. The CDR3 has 15 residues. In germline, CDR1 is SGHRS, CDR2 YFSETQ. The chain's CDR3 is CASSKTSGRGYEQYF. DNA of the CDR3: TGCGCCAGCAGTAAGACTAGCGGGAGGGGCTACGAGCAGTACTTC.

The chain has TRBV5-1 and TRBJ2-1; 11 nucleotides match TRBD2. Losses at the gene ends were 3 bases for V and 8 bases for J; bases not matched to a gene: 7. The CDR3 has 15 residues. Per the germline V gene, CDR1 is SGHRS and CDR2 is YFSETQ. The CDR3: CASSSLAGGNYEQFF. CDR3 DNA: TGCGCCAGCAGCTCTCTAGCGGGAGGTAATTATGAGCAGTTCTTC.

V and J are TRBV7-2 and TRBJ2-5; 7 bases fit TRBD2. V gave up 3 bases and J gave up 5 bases; unmatched junction bases: 6. The germline V gene encodes CDR1 SGHTA and CDR2 FQGNSA. This CDR3 comprises 14 residues. The CDR3, as DNA: TGTGCCAGCAGCTTGTCTAGCGGTGCGGAGACCCAGTACTTC. Translated, it gives CASSLSSGAETQYF.

This clonotype has just a few counts. The chain combines TRBV4-3 with TRBJ1-2; D is unclear. With 0 bases removed from V and 2 bases from J, the gap between germline ends came to 10 bases. The CDR3 is 15 amino acids. CDR1 is LGHNA, CDR2 YSLEER, per germline. The CDR3 DNA reads TGCGCCAGCAGCCAAGAAAGACCGCAGAACTATGGCTACACCTTC. This gives the protein CASSQERPQNYGYTF.

In its sample, this clonotype was seen a few times. The V call is TRBV6-5, the J call TRBJ2-1, with 8 nucleotides matching TRBD1. The CDR3 extends over 15 amino acids. The ends lost 0 bases at V and 7 bases at J; junction bases unmatched: 5. The V gene's germline CDR1 is MNHEY and CDR2 SVGAGI. This chain's CDR3 is CASSYSTGAHNEQFF. The CDR3 nucleotides read TGTGCCAGCAGTTACTCGACAGGGGCCCATAATGAGCAGTTCTTC.

This chain uses TRBV7-9 with TRBJ2-7; unclear D gene. This CDR3 has 14 amino acids. Per the germline V gene, CDR1 is SEHNR and CDR2 is FQNEAQ (reference sequence). Trimming took off 9 bases at V and 2 bases at J, with 17 bases between the two ends. The CDR3, as DNA: TGTGCCAGTAGCCTACCCACGGGCCCCTACGAGCAGTACTTC. Translated: CASSLPTGPYEQYF.

In this sample, this clonotype turned up a few times. The V gene is TRBV20-1, the J gene TRBJ2-7, with 8 bases identical to TRBD1. The CDR3 runs to 11 residues. Germline CDR1 reads DFQATT; CDR2 reads SNEGSKA (reference sequence). With V trimmed by 6 bases and J by 5 bases, 3 bases remained unmatched. The CDR3 nucleotides are TGCAGTGCAAGACAGGGGAACGAGCAGTACTTC. It specifies CSARQGNEQYF.

The chain uses TRBV27 and TRBJ1-6, with 9 bases identical to TRBD1. With V trimmed by 2 bases and J by 7 bases, 3 bases remained unmatched. Germline loops: CDR1 MNHEY, CDR2 SMNVEV (reference sequence). The CDR3 is made up of 15 amino acids. CDR3 protein: CASSLVGTGNSPLHF. The CDR3 DNA reads as TGTGCCAGCAGTTTAGTCGGGACAGGGAATTCACCCCTCCACTTT.